This T cell receptor (beta chain) stems from a study of T cells expressing NK-cell markers. Study findings and constraints: Researchers report these clonotypes also headed the CD3+CD56-NKG2C+ fraction in a handful of donors.

Note on this clonotype: Its antigen is currently unknown.

Germline V gene data show CDR1 as SGHNT and CDR2 as YYREEE (reference sequence). This CDR3 has 17 residues. TCRdb reprocessed the 5' RACE reads, keeping one entry per CDR3 protein, no DNA. The sample has 550,000 to 600,000 distinct CDR3 sequences; the top ten hold approximately 3.5%. The source is a man younger than 30 in good health. V gene TRBV5-4 combines with J gene TRBJ2-2; TCRdb's D call of TRBD1 is untestable without DNA. Input material: blood T cells: a sorted CD56 or NKG2C T cell subset, CD4+ or CD8+ T cells, or bulk PBMC T cells (not recorded which). The CDR3 sequence: CASSFLRGGDRSGELFF.